The 28 T cell receptor beta chains in this list originate from one sample, sequenced in a study of shared clonotypes between healthy human individuals. Profiling relied on immunoSEQ multiplex PCR, and the TCRdb table lists in-frame clones only, not all of them. The profile shows around 550,000 clones, about 96% of them singletons. Material: naive CD4+ T cells sorted from blood. Documented subset: CD45RA+ positively selected. Receptors were obtained from a woman younger than 45 in good health.

The chain employs TRBV6-5 and TRBJ1-2, with D unclear. The CDR3 length is 13 residues. V was pared by 6 bases and J by 4 bases, with 12 bases between. The V gene's germline CDR1 is MNHEY and CDR2 SVGAGI. This CDR3 is CASSRGRIYGYTF. The CDR3 coding sequence is TGTGCCAGCAGCCGAGGACGGATCTATGGCTACACCTTC.

The rearrangement uses TRBV9 and TRBJ2-1, with 11 bases that match TRBD2. The CDR3 sequence is 18 residues long. V lost 0 bases, J lost 7 bases, and 12 bases stayed unmatched. The V gene's germline CDR1 is SGDLS and CDR2 YYNGEE. Written as DNA, the CDR3 is TGTGCCAGCAGCGTAGGTCTCCTGGGACTAGCGGCAGTGAATGAGCAGTTCTTC. Its translation: CASSVGLLGLAAVNEQFF.

The chain carries TRBV11-2 and TRBJ2-1; TRBD2 agrees at 10 bases. V shed 4 bases and J 4 bases; nucleotides not matched to a gene: 4. The CDR3 is 15 residues long. Per the germline V gene, CDR1 is SGHAT and CDR2 is FQNNGV. The CDR3: CASSWTSGLYNEQFF. The CDR3 coding sequence is TGTGCCAGCAGCTGGACTAGCGGTCTATACAATGAGCAGTTCTTC.

This chain uses TRBV6-5 with TRBJ1-2; D is unclear. This CDR3 has 16 amino acids. V was cut by 3 bases and J by 4 bases, with 18 bases left in between. The germline CDR1 and CDR2 sequences are MNHEY and SVGAGI. CDR3 region: CASSYLSGPPAYGYTF. DNA of the CDR3: TGTGCCAGCAGTTATCTCTCCGGGCCTCCGGCCTATGGCTACACCTTC.

The chain links TRBV9 to TRBJ2-6, with D tentatively TRBD1 (6 bases). This CDR3 region has 21 residues. V was clipped by 4 bases and J by 2 bases, with 28 bases between them. CDR1 is SGDLS, CDR2 YYNGEE, per germline. CDR3 DNA sequence: TGTGCCAGCAGCCCTGGATACCCTTCCGGGACATATAAGACTGGGGCCAACGTCCTGACTTTC. This sequence encodes CASSPGYPSGTYKTGANVLTF.

This clone occurred once. The V call is TRBV6-6, the J call TRBJ1-1; D is possibly TRBD1 (5 bases). CDR3 size: 13 residues. The V end was cut by 6 bases, the J end by 3 bases, with 11 bases between. Germline assignment: CDR1 MNHNY and CDR2 SVGAGI (reference sequence). The CDR3 loop is CASSLIGDTEAFF. Written as DNA, the CDR3 is TGTGCCAGCAGCCTAATAGGGGACACTGAAGCTTTCTTT.

The chain is built from TRBV27 and TRBJ1-1, with D possibly TRBD1 on 5 matching bases. The CDR3 is 14 amino acids. With 3 bases removed from V and 3 bases from J, the gap between germline ends came to 11 bases. CDR1 and CDR2 (germline): MNHEY, SMNVEV (reference sequence). CDR3 bases: TGTGCCAGCAGTTTCAACCCCAGGGACACTGAAGCTTTCTTT. Encoded protein: CASSFNPRDTEAFF.

The rearrangement joins TRBV28 to TRBJ1-5; 7 positions match TRBD1. The CDR3 runs 15 residues. The junction had 10 bases not matched to a gene; V was cut back by 4 bases and J by 7 bases. CDR1 is MDHEN, CDR2 SYDVKM, per germline. The CDR3 reads CASSSPQGDPQPQHF. Here the CDR3 DNA reads TGTGCCAGCAGTTCCCCTCAGGGGGACCCCCAGCCCCAGCATTTT. Variable domain in full (rest from reference TRBV28 and TRBJ1-5): DVKVTQSSRYLVKRTGEKVFLECVQDMDHENMFWYRQDPGLGLRLIYFSYDVKMKEKGDIPEGYSVSREKKERFSLILESASTNQTSMYLCASSSPQGDPQPQHFGDGTRLSIL.

V usage is TRBV18 and J usage is TRBJ2-2; tentatively, D is TRBD1 (6 bases). Germline V gene sequence: CDR1 KGHSH, CDR2 LQKENI. The CDR3 totals 14 residues. The germline V and J ends were trimmed by 5 bases and 4 bases, with 11 bases remaining between them. The CDR3 DNA follows: TGTGCCAGCTCAGCGGACAGTATCACCGGGGAGCTGTTTTTT. It is translated as CASSADSITGELFF.

The V call is TRBV10-1, the J call TRBJ2-5; a possible D gene is TRBD2 (6 bases). The CDR3 contains 14 residues. V was pared by 3 bases and J by 6 bases, with 14 bases between. Germline-derived CDR1 and CDR2 are WNHNN and SYGVQD (reference sequence). The CDR3: CASSESGGEKTQYF. CDR3 DNA sequence: TGCGCCAGCAGTGAAAGTGGCGGGGAAAAGACCCAGTACTTC.

This clone was observed once. The rearrangement joins TRBV14 to TRBJ1-3; the D gene is possibly TRBD1 (5 bases). CDR1 is SGHDN and CDR2 is FVKESK in the germline V gene. CDR3 size: 15 residues. With 3 bases removed from V and 0 bases from J, the gap between germline ends came to 9 bases. This chain's CDR3 is CASSHGASSGNTIYF. CDR3 sequence (DNA): TGTGCCAGCAGCCACGGGGCGAGCTCTGGAAACACCATATATTTT.

This clone has a single count. The CDR3 spells CASSYFRGANVLTF. CDR3 sequence (DNA): TGTGCCAGCAGCTACTTCCGAGGGGCCAACGTCCTGACTTTC. The chain combines TRBV28 with TRBJ2-6; D remains unclear. The length of the CDR3 is 14 residues. Germline CDR1 and CDR2: MDHEN and SYDVKM. V lost 6 bases and J lost 4, with 10 bases in between.

The DNA for the CDR3 is TGCGCCAGCAGTGTAGGTACCCTCAATGAGCAGTTCTTC. It translates to CASSVGTLNEQFF. The chain carries TRBV10-2 and TRBJ2-1; D is ambiguous. Per germline, CDR1 WSHSY and CDR2 SAAADI. This CDR3 contains 13 residues. The V and J ends lost 4 bases and 6 bases respectively, with 10 bases between them.

This chain uses TRBV6-1 with TRBJ2-7; D not certain. V lost 2 bases, J lost 2 bases, and 10 bases lay in between. This CDR3 comprises 14 residues. CDR1 is MNHNS and CDR2 is SASEGT in the germline V gene. The CDR3 here is CASSEIGQPYEQYF. The CDR3 DNA reads as TGTGCCAGCAGTGAAATCGGGCAACCCTACGAGCAGTACTTC.

This sequence joins TRBV27 and TRBJ2-3, with 8 bases that match TRBD2. The V and J ends lost 1 base and 5 bases, in that order; junction bases with no gene match: 11. From germline, CDR1 is MNHEY and CDR2 SMNVEV (reference sequence). The CDR3 has 17 amino acids. This chain's CDR3 is CASSLYGSGGPGDTQYF. The CDR3 DNA reads TGTGCCAGCAGTTTATACGGGTCGGGAGGGCCGGGAGATACGCAGTATTTT.

The chain links TRBV2 to TRBJ1-1; 8 nucleotides align to TRBD1. Germline lookup yields CDR1 SNHLY and CDR2 FYNNEI. CDR3 length: 15 residues. V lost 6 bases to trimming and J lost 7 bases; unmatched junction nucleotides: 13. The CDR3, as DNA: TGTGCCAGCAGCGGTCGATCAGGGGGCCGGGTTGAAGCTTTCTTT. Translation: CASSGRSGGRVEAFF.

This chain links TRBV28 with TRBJ2-1, with TRBD2 identical over 13 bases. This CDR3 has 16 residues. Unmatched junction bases numbered 5, after V lost 4 bases and J lost 5 bases. Germline V lookup: CDR1 MDHEN, CDR2 SYDVKM. CDR3 amino acids: CASSSTGTSGNNEQFF. The CDR3 DNA reads as TGTGCCAGCAGTTCAACCGGGACTAGCGGGAACAATGAGCAGTTCTTC.

V is TRBV7-9 and J is TRBJ2-1; no reliable D call. CDR1 and CDR2 from the germline V gene are SEHNR and FQNEAQ (reference sequence). This CDR3 region has 12 residues. Deletions cut 6 bases from V and 8 bases from J, with 11 bases between. CDR3 nucleotides: TGTGCCAGCAGTGTCTCGGGTGATGAGCAGTTCTTC. It is translated as CASSVSGDEQFF.

The chain recombines TRBV27 with TRBJ2-7, with unresolved D. V was clipped by 6 bases and J by 2 bases, with 14 bases between them. CDR1 MNHEY and CDR2 SMNVEV come from the germline V gene (reference sequence). The CDR3 totals 14 residues. The CDR3 sequence is CASSRPGPPYEQYF. The CDR3 nucleotides read TGTGCCAGCAGCCGACCGGGCCCTCCCTACGAGCAGTACTTC.

This rearrangement joins TRBV4-1 to TRBJ2-2; no clear D. The CDR3 contains 16 residues. V lost 6 bases and J 0 bases, leaving 14 bases between the germline ends. Germline V gene data show CDR1 as MGHRA and CDR2 as YSYEKL. In DNA, the CDR3 is TGCGCCAGCAGGAGCCTGAAGGGCTCGAACACCGGGGAGCTGTTTTTT. Residues: CASRSLKGSNTGELFF.

The J gene is TRBJ2-1, the V gene TRBV27, with TRBD2 identical over 9 bases. Unmatched junction bases numbered 1, after V lost 8 bases and J lost 2 bases. CDR1 is MNHEY, CDR2 SMNVEV, per germline (reference sequence). The CDR3 length is 13 residues. CDR3 DNA sequence: TGTGCCAGCGGGACTAGCCCCTACAATGAGCAGTTCTTC. It translates to CASGTSPYNEQFF.

The J gene is TRBJ1-2, the V gene TRBV25-1; TRBD1 is a possible D gene (6 bases). The CDR3 length is 16 residues. Germline V CDR1 and CDR2: MGHDK, SYGVNS. With 7 bases removed from V and 7 bases from J, the gap between germline ends came to 25 bases. The CDR3 region is CASTPQGSSHLSGYTF. The CDR3 bases are TGTGCCAGCACCCCACAGGGATCATCCCACTTGAGTGGCTACACCTTC.

The CDR3 DNA is TGTGCCAGCGAACCGGGACACCGAGTGGAGACCCAGTACTTC. It encodes CASEPGHRVETQYF. V and J are TRBV6-6 and TRBJ2-5; possible D gene TRBD1, 6 bases. The CDR3 totals 14 residues. From germline, CDR1 is MNHNY and CDR2 SVGAGI (reference sequence). The ends were cut back, 8 bases at V and 5 bases at J, with 18 bases in the middle.

V usage is TRBV28 and J usage is TRBJ2-7; 10 positions match TRBD2. V was clipped by 3 bases and J by 6 bases; unmatched bases: 5. CDR3 length equals 14 residues. Germline assignment: CDR1 MDHEN and CDR2 SYDVKM. This CDR3 is CASSFASGGREQYF. The CDR3 DNA reads TGTGCCAGCAGTTTTGCTAGCGGGGGCCGCGAGCAGTACTTC.

The table lists this clone with a few counts. The genes are TRBV7-9 and TRBJ2-7; TRBD1 might be the D (6 bases). Germline V lookup: CDR1 SEHNR, CDR2 FQNEAQ (reference sequence). V gave up 5 bases and J gave up 7 bases, with 15 bases separating them. The CDR3 spans 13 residues. The CDR3 DNA sequence: TGTGCCAGCAGCGAGGGGCTTGGGACAGAGCAGTACTTC. Protein: CASSEGLGTEQYF.

This clone was observed a handful of times. This sequence joins TRBV28 and TRBJ1-2; a weak D match, TRBD1 (6 bases). The CDR3 spans 11 residues. The germline V and J ends were trimmed by 7 bases and 4 bases, with 7 bases remaining between them. Per germline, CDR1 MDHEN and CDR2 SYDVKM. The CDR3 loop reads CASTGVYGYTF. For the CDR3, the DNA is TGTGCCAGCACAGGGGTCTATGGCTACACCTTC.

V gene TRBV7-9 combines with J gene TRBJ1-1; D possibly corresponds to TRBD1 (6 bases). The CDR3 consists of 15 residues. V gave up 1 base and J gave up 2 bases, with 11 bases separating them. Germline lookup yields CDR1 SEHNR and CDR2 FQNEAQ (reference sequence). CDR3 nucleotide sequence: TGTGCCAGCAGCTTAGGTTTCGGGGGCAACACTGAAGCTTTCTTT. It is translated as CASSLGFGGNTEAFF.

This chain uses TRBV6-1 with TRBJ2-7; D call uncertain. Per germline, CDR1 MNHNS and CDR2 SASEGT. The CDR3 contains 13 residues. The V gene lost 5 bases and the J gene lost 3 bases, with 11 bases spanning the gap. CDR3 loop: CASSTTVNYEQYF. Written as DNA, the CDR3 is TGTGCCAGCAGTACGACGGTAAACTACGAGCAGTACTTC.